This T cell receptor beta chain stems from a study of tumor and adjacent non-tumor tissue in lung cancer. RNA was extracted from bulk tissue without any cell sorting. More than 3 cm separated this lung sample from the edge of the tumor. On this clonotype: The junction departs from germline at one end; a sequencing error may be responsible.

This CDR3 comprises 14 residues. CDR1 is SNHLY, CDR2 FYNNEI, per germline. A modified ARM-PCR protocol with three rounds of nested PCR amplified TCRbeta. TCRdb reprocessed the multiplex PCR reads with MiXCR, giving one entry per CDR3 protein. The sample lists about 43,000 distinct CDR3 sequences, roughly 66% seen once, with 35% to 50% in the top ten. The sequence derives from a man in his forties or fifties with non-small cell lung cancer. The sequencing input was distant non-tumor lung tissue. The V and J genes are TRBV2 and TRBJ1-6, with D possibly matching TRBD1 (5 bases). The CDR3 DNA sequence: TGTGCCACCAGCCCGGTACAGGTTTCTTCACTCCTCCACTTT. Translated: CATSPVQVSSLLHF.